This TCR beta chain was recorded in a study of T cells in Graves' hyperthyroidism and ophthalmopathy. Inclusion characteristics of ophthalmopathy patients comprised a Clinical Activity Score of at least 3, a NOSPECS grade of at least 4, and duration under 3 months. This CDR3 is 18 amino acids long. With V trimmed by 4 bases and J by 5 bases, 10 bases remained unmatched. RNA transcripts were the template for amplifying TCR beta CDR3 regions. With the HTBI primer set, the TCR CDR3 went through a first round of RT-PCR. Each CDR3 protein is one row after TCRdb ran MiXCR on the multiplex PCR reads. The sample includes hundreds of thousands of distinct CDR3 sequences, around 20% seen only once; the top ten take 34%. This clonotype appeared a few times.

Material: blood. The genes are TRBV12-3 or TRBV12-4 and TRBJ2-2; 13 bases agree with TRBD2. The origin of this receptor is a man aged 25-45 years with Graves' ophthalmopathy. CDR3 nucleotide sequence: TGTGCCAGCAGTTACCCCGGACTAGCGGGAGCCTGGACCGGGGAGCTGTTTTTT. It yields the protein CASSYPGLAGAWTGELFF.